Listed here are 30 T cell receptor beta chains from one sample, sequenced in a study of human T cells and chemical hapten exposure. Described time point: patch test 1, 2 weeks after DPC sensitization. Treatment in this sample: therapeutic diphenylcyclopropenone sensitization with weekly scalp DPC. MiXCR, run by TCRdb on the RACE reads, gives a single entry per CDR3 protein. Of 300,000 to 350,000 distinct CDR3 sequences listed, about 7% are singletons. The specimen comprised whole blood, sampled in connection with sensitization to the hapten diphenylcyclopropenone (DPC). The receptors were gathered from a woman aged 18-29 years with alopecia areata. Some clones in this sample may be carry-over from other donors' samples.

This clonotype has a handful of counts. The V gene is TRBV6-4, the J gene TRBJ2-2, with 7 bases lining up with TRBD2. V was pared by 4 bases and J by 7 bases, with 3 bases of the junction left unmatched. The CDR3 sequence is 13 residues long. Germline loops: CDR1 MRHNA, CDR2 SNTAGT. CDR3 DNA: TGTGCCAGCAGTGCCAGGGAGGGCGGGGAGCTGTTTTTT. Translated, it gives CASSAREGGELFF.

This rearrangement joins TRBV7-2 to TRBJ1-5; D possibly corresponds to TRBD1 (5 bases). From germline, CDR1 is SGHTA and CDR2 FQGNSA. Trimming took 4 bases from V and 10 from J, leaving 11 bases between them. The CDR3 runs to 12 residues. In DNA form, the CDR3 reads TGTGCCAGCAGCTCCCCGGGGCAACCCCAGCATTTT. Its translation is CASSSPGQPQHF. Complete variable domain (other parts from reference TRBV7-2 and TRBJ1-5): GAGVSQSPSNKVTEKGKDVELRCDPISGHTALYWYRQSLGQGLEFLIYFQGNSAPDKSGLPSDRFSAERTGGSVSTLTIQRTQQEDSAVYLCASSSPGQPQHFGDGTRLSIL.

The J gene is TRBJ2-7, the V gene TRBV27, with D possibly TRBD1 on 6 matching bases. CDR3 length equals 15 residues. V dropped 1 base and J dropped 2 bases, with 12 bases sitting between them. Germline V gene sequence: CDR1 MNHEY, CDR2 SMNVEV (reference sequence). CDR3 region: CASSLYGQTTYEQYF. CDR3 coding DNA: TGTGCCAGCAGTTTATACGGACAGACAACCTACGAGCAGTACTTC.

The chain has TRBV15 and TRBJ1-5; D is uncertain. The CDR3 covers 14 residues. V was clipped by 9 bases and J by 9 bases, with 21 bases between them. Germline-derived CDR1 and CDR2 are LNHNV and YYDKDF (reference sequence). CDR3 residues: CATTDLDGEGPQHF. CDR3 bases: TGTGCCACTACCGATCTCGACGGAGAAGGGCCCCAGCATTTT. Based on the CDR3 plus reference TRBV15 and TRBJ1-5, the full variable domain is DAMVIQNPRYQVTQFGKPVTLSCSQTLNHNVMYWYQQKSSQAPKLLFHYYDKDFNNEADTPDNFQSRRPNTSFCFLDIRSPGLGDTAMYLCATTDLDGEGPQHFGDGTRLSIL.

This clonotype was detected many times. The chain has TRBV11-1 and TRBJ2-3, with 8 nucleotides matching TRBD2. The CDR3 is 18 amino acids. The germline gives CDR1 SGHAT, CDR2 FQDESV (reference sequence). Losses at the gene ends were 5 bases for V and 1 base for J; bases not matched to a gene: 14. The chain's CDR3 is CASSTFEASGGRTDTQYF. The CDR3 DNA sequence: TGTGCCAGCAGCACCTTCGAGGCGAGCGGGGGACGCACAGATACGCAGTATTTT.

In its sample, this clonotype was seen many times. The rearrangement links TRBV5-1 to TRBJ2-5; either TRBD1 or TRBD2 may supply D (5 bases each). The germline V gene has CDR1 SGHRS and CDR2 YFSETQ. The CDR3 has 13 residues. V lost 4 bases to trimming and J lost 0 bases, with 7 bases between them. Written as DNA, the CDR3 is TGCGCCAGCAGCGTGGGGGACCAAGAGACCCAGTACTTC. Translating it yields CASSVGDQETQYF.

This clonotype was found many times. The V call is TRBV6-6, the J call TRBJ1-5; D may be TRBD1 (6 bases). The CDR3 has 13 amino acids. Trimming stripped 6 bases from V and 4 bases from J, with 10 bases between. Germline lookup yields CDR1 MNHNY and CDR2 SVGAGI (reference sequence). The CDR3 here is CASRLRGNQPQHF. As DNA, the CDR3 is TGTGCCAGCAGGCTGAGGGGGAATCAGCCCCAGCATTTT.

This chain joins TRBV19 and TRBJ2-4; 9 bases are shared with TRBD1. This CDR3 is 12 amino acids long. CDR1 is LNHDA, CDR2 SQIVND, per germline (reference sequence). Unmatched junction bases numbered 5, after V lost 5 bases and J lost 12 bases. CDR3 DNA: TGTGCCAGTAGTGGGACAGGGACTAATCAGTACTTC. Translated: CASSGTGTNQYF.

This clonotype was seen more than once but under ten times. The chain employs TRBV5-4 and TRBJ2-7; D is possibly TRBD2 (6 bases). The germline V and J ends were trimmed by 3 bases and 3 bases, with 13 bases remaining between them. Germline V gene sequence: CDR1 SGHNT, CDR2 YYREEE (reference sequence). The CDR3 length is 14 residues. CDR3 sequence (DNA): TGTGCCAGCAGCTCGCGCGGGAAAGACTACGAGCAGTACTTC. It yields the protein CASSSRGKDYEQYF.

The J gene is TRBJ2-5, the V gene TRBV12-5; a possible D gene is TRBD1 (5 bases). This CDR3 region has 14 residues. V shed 4 bases and J shed 5 bases, with 14 bases lying between them. Germline CDR1 reads LGHNT; CDR2 reads FRNRAP. The CDR3 protein is CASGSYRTGETQYF. CDR3 in DNA: TGTGCTAGTGGTTCCTACAGGACCGGGGAGACCCAGTACTTC.

This clonotype was picked up many times. This chain connects TRBV4-2 to TRBJ1-1; no clear D gene. The CDR3 spans 15 residues. Germline lookup yields CDR1 LGHNA and CDR2 YNFKEQ. V lost 1 base, J lost 0 bases, and 9 bases lay in between. The CDR3: CASSQVHGLNTEAFF. DNA for the CDR3: TGTGCCAGCAGCCAAGTCCACGGGCTGAACACTGAAGCTTTCTTT.

This clonotype came up a few times. The V and J genes are TRBV5-1 and TRBJ2-1; no reliable D call. The germline V and J ends were trimmed by 0 bases and 12 bases, with 10 bases remaining between them. This CDR3 comprises 12 residues. Germline CDR1 is SGHRS and CDR2 is YFSETQ. This CDR3 is CASSLDDAVQFF. The DNA of the CDR3 is TGCGCCAGCAGCTTGGATGACGCGGTGCAGTTCTTC.

This clonotype appeared many times. The chain employs TRBV21-1 and TRBJ2-4; the table's TRBD1 call for D was not verified on the DNA. TRBV21-1 is noted as a pseudogene. This CDR3 comprises 13 residues. This CDR3 is CASSPGYENIQYF. CDR3 bases: TGTGCCAGCAGCCCAGGGTATGAAAACATTCAGTACTTC.

Only a few counts were recorded for this clonotype. V usage is TRBV27 and J usage is TRBJ2-5; D ambiguous. Between the trimmed V and J ends, which lost 6 bases and 5 bases, there was a span of 16 bases. CDR1 MNHEY and CDR2 SMNVEV come from the germline V gene (reference sequence). The CDR3 runs to 14 residues. The CDR3 sequence: CASRTDLLQETQYF. For the CDR3, the DNA is TGTGCCAGCAGGACGGACCTGCTGCAGGAGACCCAGTACTTC.

The genes are TRBV20-1 and TRBJ1-1; D gene uncertain. Trimming took 8 bases from V and 6 from J, leaving 16 bases between them. The CDR3 length is 12 residues. The germline V gene encodes CDR1 DFQATT and CDR2 SNEGSKA (reference sequence). As DNA, the CDR3 is TGCAGTCCCACGTCTGATAGGGCTGAAGCTTTCTTT. It specifies CSPTSDRAEAFF.

This clonotype has ten or more counts. This chain links TRBV7-9 with TRBJ1-6, with D perhaps matching TRBD1 (5 bases). Per germline, CDR1 SEHNR and CDR2 FQNEAQ (reference sequence). The ends were cut back, 5 bases at V and 11 bases at J, with 19 bases in the middle. The CDR3 extends over 15 amino acids. DNA of the CDR3: TGTGCCAGCAGCCAAACAGGAGGGGAGTCAGCACCCCTCCACTTT. As protein: CASSQTGGESAPLHF.

There are a few counts of this clonotype. V gene TRBV2 combines with J gene TRBJ2-3, with D possibly called TRBD1 or TRBD2 (5 bases each). The germline V gene has CDR1 SNHLY and CDR2 FYNNEI. V lost 7 bases to trimming and J lost 2 bases, with 13 bases between them. The length of the CDR3 is 14 residues. The CDR3 loop reads CASIRDGPTDTQYF. The CDR3 DNA reads TGTGCCAGCATTCGGGACGGACCCACAGATACGCAGTATTTT.

This clonotype occurred many times. The chain couples TRBV6-2 or TRBV6-3 to TRBJ2-2; possible D gene TRBD2, 6 bases. Germline CDR1 and CDR2: MNHEY and SVGEGT. CDR3 length: 15 amino acids. V was clipped by 6 bases and J by 2 bases, with 13 bases between them. The CDR3 coding sequence is TGTGCCAGCAGGACTAGGCCCCACAACACCGGGGAGCTGTTTTTT. The encoded protein is CASRTRPHNTGELFF.

This clonotype turned up a few times. The rearrangement joins TRBV7-9 to TRBJ1-1; no reliable D call. Germline V gene lookup returns CDR1 SEHNR and CDR2 FQNEAQ (reference sequence). This CDR3 is 13 amino acids long. V was pared by 3 bases and J by 1 base, with 6 bases between. The CDR3 DNA follows: TGTGCCAGCAGCTTTCACCCGAACACTGAAGCTTTCTTT. Amino acids: CASSFHPNTEAFF.

As to this clonotype: The junction and the germline gene differ at one end; a read error may be behind it. The chain is built from TRBV7-7 and TRBJ2-2, with D tentatively TRBD1 (6 bases). The CDR3 consists of 16 residues. Germline V gene sequence: CDR1 SSHAT, CDR2 FNYEAQ (reference sequence). The CDR3 DNA follows: TGTGCTAGCAGCTTAGCCAGGGGCGCGGGCACCGGGGAGCTGTTTTTT. Residues: CASSLARGAGTGELFF.

The gene calls are TRBV4-3 and TRBJ1-5; D not resolved. The germline gives CDR1 LGHNA, CDR2 YSLEER. V was trimmed by 0 bases and J by 7 bases, leaving 10 bases between them. The CDR3 extends over 14 amino acids. The CDR3 protein is CASSQENHIQPQHF. The CDR3 bases are TGCGCCAGCAGCCAAGAGAACCACATCCAGCCCCAGCATTTT.

This clonotype has a count of ten or more. The chain uses TRBV29-1 and TRBJ2-6; 12 positions agree with TRBD1. The CDR3 contains 20 residues. Trimming at V came to 3 bases and at J to 4 bases, leaving 16 bases not matched to a gene. Germline-derived CDR1 and CDR2 are SQVTM and ANQGSEA. CDR3 in amino acids: CSVEGSLGTGGTEGANVLTF. CDR3 in DNA: TGCAGCGTTGAGGGGAGTTTAGGGACAGGGGGCACTGAGGGGGCCAACGTCCTGACTTTC.

This chain connects TRBV27 to TRBJ1-2; no definite D call. The germline V and J ends were trimmed by 10 bases and 3 bases, with 15 bases remaining between them. The germline V gene has CDR1 MNHEY and CDR2 SMNVEV (reference sequence). The CDR3 is 13 amino acids. DNA of the CDR3: TGTGCCACCCGCGGGAGGGTAGACTATGGCTACACCTTC. Translation: CATRGRVDYGYTF.

The chain uses TRBV4-2 and TRBJ1-5; maybe TRBD1 (6 bases). V was shortened by 3 bases and J by 0 bases, with 9 bases between the two germline ends. The V gene's germline CDR1 is LGHNA and CDR2 YNFKEQ. CDR3 length: 15 residues. CDR3 residues: CASSHEQGSNQPQHF. The CDR3 DNA follows: TGTGCCAGCAGCCACGAACAGGGTAGCAATCAGCCCCAGCATTTT.

J is TRBJ2-2 and V is TRBV4-3; maybe TRBD1 (6 bases). The CDR3 spans 16 residues. Germline lookup yields CDR1 LGHNA and CDR2 YSLEER. Trimming shortened V by 1 base and J by 1 base, and 10 bases separated the two germline ends. In DNA form, the CDR3 reads TGCGCCAGCAGCCAAGTTCTGGGACAGAACACCGGGGAGCTGTTTTTT. Translating it yields CASSQVLGQNTGELFF.

The table lists this clonotype with many counts. The chain joins TRBV27 to TRBJ1-1; D unresolved. The CDR3 is 14 amino acids. CDR1 and CDR2 (germline): MNHEY, SMNVEV (reference sequence). V gave up 6 bases and J gave up 5 bases, with 16 bases separating them. The CDR3 spells CASSPLFRGTEAFF. Here the CDR3 DNA reads TGTGCCAGCAGCCCATTGTTTCGCGGGACTGAAGCTTTCTTT.

This clonotype was recorded at least ten times. The chain is built from TRBV7-2 and TRBJ1-3, with 10 bases identical to TRBD1. The CDR3 is 19 amino acids. The trim removed 5 bases at V and 0 bases at J, leaving 13 bases unmatched. Per the germline V gene, CDR1 is SGHTA and CDR2 is FQGNSA. Here the CDR3 reads CASSPRSGTGELSGNTIYF. CDR3 bases: TGTGCCAGCAGCCCCAGAAGTGGGACAGGGGAACTCTCTGGAAACACCATATATTTT.

There are a few counts of this clonotype. V is TRBV7-2 and J is TRBJ1-5; D not resolved. There are 13 residues in the CDR3. Germline CDR1 SGHTA, CDR2 FQGNSA. V shed 5 bases and J shed 0 bases, with 5 bases lying between them. CDR3 protein: CASSAFSNQPQHF. CDR3 nucleotides: TGTGCCAGCAGCGCGTTTAGCAATCAGCCCCAGCATTTT.

Remarks on this clonotype: Germline and junction disagree at one end, which may indicate a read error. The J gene is TRBJ2-1, the V gene TRBV7-7; 9 bases line up with TRBD2. From germline, CDR1 is SSHAT and CDR2 FNYEAQ (reference sequence). The CDR3 contains 15 residues. The CDR3 DNA is TGTGCTAGCAGCAAGGGTATAGCGGGGGTAAATGAGCAGTTCTTC. This encodes CASSKGIAGVNEQFF.

The gene calls are TRBV9 and TRBJ2-1; D is ambiguous. V dropped 3 bases and J dropped 6 bases, with 10 bases sitting between them. The CDR3 runs to 13 residues. CDR1 SGDLS and CDR2 YYNGEE come from the germline V gene. This CDR3 reads CASSASLGNEQFF. The CDR3 region has the DNA TGTGCCAGCAGCGCGTCCCTCGGCAATGAGCAGTTCTTC. Drawing the rest from reference TRBV9 and TRBJ2-1, the complete variable domain is DSGVTQTPKHLITATGQRVTLRCSPRSGDLSVYWYQQSLDQGLQFLIQYYNGEERAKGNILERFSAQQFPDLHSELNLSSLELGDSALYFCASSASLGNEQFFGPGTRLTVL.